The T cell receptor (beta chain) described here comes from a study of Graves' ophthalmopathy and Graves' hyperthyroidism. Someone took the PBMCs out of less than 11 ml of fresh peripheral blood. The TCR beta CDR3 regions underwent amplification from RNA transcripts. An initial RT-PCR round employing HTBI primers preceded a second-round multiplex PCR. A single record per CDR3 protein comes from TCRdb applying MiXCR to the multiplex PCR reads. The sample carries approximately 700,000 distinct CDR3 sequences, under 50% recorded once. V dropped 3 bases and J dropped 1 base, with 12 bases sitting between them. CDR1 and CDR2 from the germline V gene are MNHNS and SASEGT. CDR3 length: 15 amino acids.

Sequenced: peripheral blood. This chain joins TRBV6-1 and TRBJ1-1; the D gene is possibly TRBD1 (5 bases). The sequence was collected from an adult man with Graves' ophthalmopathy. CDR3 sequence: CASSDGGFSNTEAFF. DNA of the CDR3: TGTGCCAGCAGTGATGGGGGTTTTTCGAACACTGAAGCTTTCTTT.